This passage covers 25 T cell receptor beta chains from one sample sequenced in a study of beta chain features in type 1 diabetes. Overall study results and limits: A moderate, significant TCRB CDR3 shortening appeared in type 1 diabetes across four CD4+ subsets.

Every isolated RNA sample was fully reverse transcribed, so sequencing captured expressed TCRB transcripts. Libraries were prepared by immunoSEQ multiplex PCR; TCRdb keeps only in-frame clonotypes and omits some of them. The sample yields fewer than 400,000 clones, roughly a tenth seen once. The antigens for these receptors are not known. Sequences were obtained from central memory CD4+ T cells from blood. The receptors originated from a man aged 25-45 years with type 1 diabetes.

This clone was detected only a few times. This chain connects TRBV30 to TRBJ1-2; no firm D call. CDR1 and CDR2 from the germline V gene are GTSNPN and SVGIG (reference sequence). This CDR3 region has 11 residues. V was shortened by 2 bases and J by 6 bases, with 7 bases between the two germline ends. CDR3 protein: CAWSLADGYTF. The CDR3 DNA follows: TGTGCCTGGAGTCTCGCCGATGGCTACACCTTC.

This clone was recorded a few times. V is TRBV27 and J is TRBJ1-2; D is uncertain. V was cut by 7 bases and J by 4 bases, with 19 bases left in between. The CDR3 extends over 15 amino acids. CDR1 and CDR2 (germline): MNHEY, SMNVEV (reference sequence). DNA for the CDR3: TGTGCCAGCAAACTCCGGGAACAGAAAGTCTATGGCTACACCTTC. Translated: CASKLREQKVYGYTF.

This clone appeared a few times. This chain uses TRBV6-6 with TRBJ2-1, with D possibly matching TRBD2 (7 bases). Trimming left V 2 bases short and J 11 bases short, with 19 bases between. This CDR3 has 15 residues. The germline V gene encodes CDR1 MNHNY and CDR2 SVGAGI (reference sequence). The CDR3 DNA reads TGTGCCAGCAGTTACGCCTCGCCGGGGGGCAACCAGCAGTTCTTC. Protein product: CASSYASPGGNQQFF.

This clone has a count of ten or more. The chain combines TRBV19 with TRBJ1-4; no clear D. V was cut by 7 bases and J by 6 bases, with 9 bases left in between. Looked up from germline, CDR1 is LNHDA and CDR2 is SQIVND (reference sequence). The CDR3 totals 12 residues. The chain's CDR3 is CASTMGHEKLFF. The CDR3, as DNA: TGTGCCAGTACCATGGGTCATGAAAAACTGTTTTTT. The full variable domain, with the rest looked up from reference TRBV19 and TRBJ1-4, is DGGITQSPKYLFRKEGQNVTLSCEQNLNHDAMYWYRQDPGQGLRLIYYSQIVNDFQKGDIAEGYSVSREKKESFPLTVTSAQKNPTAFYLCASTMGHEKLFFGSGTQLSVL.

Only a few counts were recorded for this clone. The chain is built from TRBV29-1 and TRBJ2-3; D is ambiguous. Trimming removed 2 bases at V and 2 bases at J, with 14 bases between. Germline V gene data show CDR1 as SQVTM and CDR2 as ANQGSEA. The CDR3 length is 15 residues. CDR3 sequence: CSVERDEITTDTQYF. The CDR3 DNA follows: TGCAGCGTTGAAAGGGATGAGATTACCACAGATACGCAGTATTTT.

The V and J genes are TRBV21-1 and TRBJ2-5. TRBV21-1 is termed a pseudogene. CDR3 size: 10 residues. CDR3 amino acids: CASRSETQYF. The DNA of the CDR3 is TGTGCCAGTCGAAGTGAGACCCAGTACTTC.

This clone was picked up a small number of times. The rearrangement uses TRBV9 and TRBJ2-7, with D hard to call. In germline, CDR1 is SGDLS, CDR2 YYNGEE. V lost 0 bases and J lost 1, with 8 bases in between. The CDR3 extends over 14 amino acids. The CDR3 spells CASSVGSTSYEQYF. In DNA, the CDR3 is TGTGCCAGCAGCGTAGGGTCGACTTCCTACGAGCAGTACTTC.

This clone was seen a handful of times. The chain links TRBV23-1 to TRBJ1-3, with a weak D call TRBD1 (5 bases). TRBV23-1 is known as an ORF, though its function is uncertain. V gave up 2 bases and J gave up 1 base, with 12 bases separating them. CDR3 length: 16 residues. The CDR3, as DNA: TGCGCCAGCAGTCAACAGGGTCCCACTTCTGGAAACACCATATATTTT. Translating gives CASSQQGPTSGNTIYF.

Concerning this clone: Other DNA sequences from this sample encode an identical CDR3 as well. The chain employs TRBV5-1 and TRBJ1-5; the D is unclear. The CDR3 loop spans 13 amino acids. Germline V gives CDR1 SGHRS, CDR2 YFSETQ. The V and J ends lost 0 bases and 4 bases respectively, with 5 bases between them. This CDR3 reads CASSLAGNQPQHF. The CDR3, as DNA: TGCGCCAGCAGCTTGGCGGGGAATCAGCCCCAGCATTTT.

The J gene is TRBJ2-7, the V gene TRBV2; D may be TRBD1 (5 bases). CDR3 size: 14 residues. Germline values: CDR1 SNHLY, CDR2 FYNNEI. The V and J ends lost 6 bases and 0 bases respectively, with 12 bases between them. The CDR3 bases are TGTGCCAGCAGAGAGCAGGGAAACTCCTACGAGCAGTACTTC. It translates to CASREQGNSYEQYF. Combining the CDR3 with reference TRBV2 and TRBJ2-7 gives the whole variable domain EPEVTQTPSHQVTQMGQEVILRCVPISNHLYFYWYRQILGQKVEFLVSFYNNEISEKSEIFDDQFSVERPDGSNFTLKIRSTKLEDSAMYFCASREQGNSYEQYFGPGTRLTVT.

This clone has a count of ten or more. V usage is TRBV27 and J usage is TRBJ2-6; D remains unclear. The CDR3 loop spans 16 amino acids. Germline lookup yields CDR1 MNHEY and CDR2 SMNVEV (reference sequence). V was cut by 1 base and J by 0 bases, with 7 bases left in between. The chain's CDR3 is CASSLWPNSGANVLTF. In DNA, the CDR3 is TGTGCCAGCAGTTTATGGCCAAACTCTGGGGCCAACGTCCTGACTTTC.

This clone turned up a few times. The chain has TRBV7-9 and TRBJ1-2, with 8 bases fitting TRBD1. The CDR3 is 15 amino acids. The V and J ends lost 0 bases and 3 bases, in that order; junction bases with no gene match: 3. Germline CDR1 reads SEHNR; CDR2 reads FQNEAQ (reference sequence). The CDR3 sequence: CASSLADRVHYGYTF. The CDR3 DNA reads TGTGCCAGCAGCTTAGCGGACAGGGTACACTATGGCTACACCTTC.

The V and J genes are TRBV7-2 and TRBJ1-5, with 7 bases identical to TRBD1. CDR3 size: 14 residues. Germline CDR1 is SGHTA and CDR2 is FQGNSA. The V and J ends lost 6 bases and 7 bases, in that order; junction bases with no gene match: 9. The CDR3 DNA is TGTGCCAGCAGTTTCACAGGGGCAGGACAGCCCCAGCATTTT. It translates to CASSFTGAGQPQHF.

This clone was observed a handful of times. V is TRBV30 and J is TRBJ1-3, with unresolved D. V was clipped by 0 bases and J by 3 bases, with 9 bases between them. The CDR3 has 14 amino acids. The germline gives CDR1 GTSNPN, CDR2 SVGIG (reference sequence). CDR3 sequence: CAWSVGTVGNTIYF. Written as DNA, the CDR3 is TGTGCCTGGAGTGTGGGAACTGTTGGAAACACCATATATTTT.

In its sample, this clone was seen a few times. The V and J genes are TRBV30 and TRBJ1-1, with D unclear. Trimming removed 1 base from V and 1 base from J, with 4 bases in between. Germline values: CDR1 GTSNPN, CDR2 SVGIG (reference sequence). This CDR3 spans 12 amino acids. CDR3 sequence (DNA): TGTGCCTGGAGTGACGGGAACACTGAAGCTTTCTTT. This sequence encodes CAWSDGNTEAFF.

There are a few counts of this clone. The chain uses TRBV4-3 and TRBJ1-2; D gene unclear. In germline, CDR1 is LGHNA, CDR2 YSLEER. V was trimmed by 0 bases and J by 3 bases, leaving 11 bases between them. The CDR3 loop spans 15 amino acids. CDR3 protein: CASSQDFRLHYGYTF. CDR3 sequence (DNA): TGCGCCAGCAGCCAAGATTTTCGGCTTCACTATGGCTACACCTTC.

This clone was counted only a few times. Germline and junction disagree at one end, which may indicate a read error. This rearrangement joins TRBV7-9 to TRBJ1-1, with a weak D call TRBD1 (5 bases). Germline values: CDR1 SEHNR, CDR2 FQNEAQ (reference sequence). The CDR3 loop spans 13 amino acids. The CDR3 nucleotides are TGCGCCAGCAGCCAAGAGGGGACCACTGAAGCTTTCTTT. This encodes CASSQEGTTEAFF.

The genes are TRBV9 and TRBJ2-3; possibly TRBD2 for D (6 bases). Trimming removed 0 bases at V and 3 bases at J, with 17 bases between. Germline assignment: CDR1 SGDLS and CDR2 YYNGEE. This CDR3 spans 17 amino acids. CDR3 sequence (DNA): TGTGCCAGCAGCGTAGCCCCTGGAGGAGGGAGAACAGATACGCAGTATTTT. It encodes CASSVAPGGGRTDTQYF.

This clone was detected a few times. CDR3 in DNA: TGTGCCAGCAGTCCAATAGCGGGGGGGCTCAACAATGAGCAGTTCTTC. It yields the protein CASSPIAGGLNNEQFF. The chain has TRBV4-2 and TRBJ2-1, with 11 bases matching TRBD2. Germline lookup yields CDR1 LGHNA and CDR2 YNFKEQ. The CDR3 runs to 16 residues. V was pared by 6 bases and J by 5 bases, with 9 bases of the junction left unmatched.

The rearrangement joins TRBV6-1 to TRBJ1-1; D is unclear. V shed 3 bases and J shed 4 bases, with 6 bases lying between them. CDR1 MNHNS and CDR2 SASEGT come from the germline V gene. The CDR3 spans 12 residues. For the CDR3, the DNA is TGTGCCAGCAGTGATCGCGTCACTGAAGCTTTCTTT. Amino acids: CASSDRVTEAFF.

CDR3 region: CASSPNRVESEQYF. The CDR3 DNA follows: TGTGCCAGCTCACCGAACAGGGTAGAATCCGAGCAGTACTTC. The V gene is TRBV18, the J gene TRBJ2-7; D possibly corresponds to TRBD1 (6 bases). Germline V lookup: CDR1 KGHSH, CDR2 LQKENI. The V and J ends lost 3 bases and 6 bases respectively, with 15 bases between them. This CDR3 has 14 amino acids.

The CDR3 here is CASSPGRKLNTGELFF. The CDR3 DNA reads as TGTGCCAGCAGCCCAGGGCGGAAGCTTAACACCGGGGAGCTGTTTTTT. J is TRBJ2-2 and V is TRBV7-2, with a possible D match to TRBD1 (5 bases). V was clipped by 5 bases and J by 2 bases, with 15 bases between them. The CDR3 sequence is 16 residues long. The germline V gene encodes CDR1 SGHTA and CDR2 FQGNSA. The entire variable domain, with the rest obtained from reference TRBV7-2 and TRBJ2-2, is as follows: GAGVSQSPSNKVTEKGKDVELRCDPISGHTALYWYRQSLGQGLEFLIYFQGNSAPDKSGLPSDRFSAERTGGSVSTLTIQRTQQEDSAVYLCASSPGRKLNTGELFFGEGSRLTVL.

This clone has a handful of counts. DNA of the CDR3: TGCGCCAGCAGTCAATCGGTGACAGGGCATCAGCCCCAGCATTTT. Its protein product is CASSQSVTGHQPQHF. The J gene is TRBJ1-5, the V gene TRBV23-1; the match to TRBD1 covers 7 bases. TRBV23-1 belongs to the ORF category, with a function that is uncertain. CDR3 length: 15 amino acids. The V segment lost 0 bases and the J segment 5 bases; nucleotides outside the gene matches: 4.

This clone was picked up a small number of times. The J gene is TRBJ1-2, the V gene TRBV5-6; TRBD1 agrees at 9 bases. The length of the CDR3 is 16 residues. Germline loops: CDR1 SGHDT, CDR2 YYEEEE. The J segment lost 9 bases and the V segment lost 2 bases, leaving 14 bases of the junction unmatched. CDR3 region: CASSFPDLQGADRYTF. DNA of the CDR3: TGTGCCAGCAGCTTTCCCGATTTACAGGGGGCCGATCGCTACACCTTC.

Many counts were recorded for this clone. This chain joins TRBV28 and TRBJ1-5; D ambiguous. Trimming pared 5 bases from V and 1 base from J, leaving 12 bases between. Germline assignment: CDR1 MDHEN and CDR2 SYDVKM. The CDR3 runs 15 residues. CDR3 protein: CASSPGTRSNQPQHF. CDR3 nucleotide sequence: TGTGCCAGCAGTCCCGGCACGCGGAGCAATCAGCCCCAGCATTTT.